This T cell receptor (beta chain) was found in a study of blood T cell repertoires in COVID-19. Trimming left V 9 bases short and J 5 bases short, with 16 bases between. Per the germline V gene, CDR1 is ENHRY and CDR2 is SYGVKD. This CDR3 is 13 amino acids long. Assay: immunoSEQ multiplex PCR; the TCRdb copy retains only in-frame clones and omits some. The sample contains 200,000 to 300,000 clones, roughly nine tenths of which appear only once. This receptor was identified in a woman in her 30s with acute COVID-19. The material sequenced was PBMCs or T cells enriched from blood (not recorded which). V and J are TRBV10-3 and TRBJ1-2; maybe TRBD1 (6 bases). The CDR3 bases are TGTGCCATGACTACCGACAGGATATATGGCTACACCTTC. Residues: CAMTTDRIYGYTF.